The entry below describes one T cell receptor (beta chain). The source of the sample is a study of blood T cell repertoires in COVID-19. Study-wide background: The United States, Italy and Spain were the sources of the acute and convalescent COVID-19 samples. T cells, B-cell-depleted T cells, or PBMCs provided the cDNA or gDNA that served as material.

In the study's own analysis: Amplification of reference gene primers provided the estimated nucleated cell counts. Clones were sequenced by immunoSEQ multiplex PCR, and TCRdb holds only the in-frame ones, with some missing. The V and J calls and clone size were taken over from that table, and D and trimming were inferred from the DNA. Altogether a few hundred thousand clones are present, around 86% being singletons, with the ten largest covering more than 8.5%. V was pared by 5 bases and J by 5 bases, with 1 base of the junction left unmatched. Germline CDR1 and CDR2: SGHRS and YFSETQ. The CDR3 length is 11 residues.

Sequenced input: peripheral blood. The chain combines TRBV5-1 with TRBJ2-7, with 7 bases aligning to TRBD1. The receptor comes from a woman between 50 and 59 years old with COVID-19, enrolled during active disease. CDR3 in amino acids: CASRDRDEQYF. In DNA, the CDR3 is TGCGCCAGCAGAGACAGGGACGAGCAGTACTTC.